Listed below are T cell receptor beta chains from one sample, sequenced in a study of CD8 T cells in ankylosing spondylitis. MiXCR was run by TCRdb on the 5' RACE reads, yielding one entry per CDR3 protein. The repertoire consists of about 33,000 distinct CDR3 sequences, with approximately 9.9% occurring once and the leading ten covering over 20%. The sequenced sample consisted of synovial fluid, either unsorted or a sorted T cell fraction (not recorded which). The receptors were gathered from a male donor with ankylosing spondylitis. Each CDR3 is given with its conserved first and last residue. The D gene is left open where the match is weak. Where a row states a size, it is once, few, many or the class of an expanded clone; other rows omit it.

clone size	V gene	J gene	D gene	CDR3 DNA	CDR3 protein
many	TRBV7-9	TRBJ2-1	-	TGTGCCAGCAGCATCACACACTATCAGGGACTGCCTGAGCAGTTCTTC	CASSITHYQGLPEQFF
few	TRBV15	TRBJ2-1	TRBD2	TGTGCCACCAGCAGGCCGAATAGCGGGAGCTACAATGAGCAGTTCTTC	CATSRPNSGSYNEQFF
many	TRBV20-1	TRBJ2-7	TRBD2	TGCAGTGCTGAAGGGACTAGCGGGAGGAGCTCCTACGAGCAGTACTTC	CSAEGTSGRSSYEQYF
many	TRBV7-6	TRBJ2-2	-	TGTGCCAGCAGCTTAGCCTCAGGGTCCGGGGAGCTGTTTTTT	CASSLASGSGELFF
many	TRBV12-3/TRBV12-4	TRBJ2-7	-	TGTGCCAGCACCCTCTCTCCGGGGAAAACCTACGAGCAGTACTTC	CASTLSPGKTYEQYF
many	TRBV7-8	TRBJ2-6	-	TGTGCCAGCAGCCCCCCGGCAGCTGGGGCCAACGTCCTGACTTTC	CASSPPAAGANVLTF
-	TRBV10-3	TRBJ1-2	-	TGTGCCATCCCAAATCCGGACTATGGCTACACCTTC	CAIPNPDYGYTF
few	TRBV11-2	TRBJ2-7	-	TGTGCCAGCAGCTTAGGGTCGGGACCCTACGAGCAGTACTTC	CASSLGSGPYEQYF
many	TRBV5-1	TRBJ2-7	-	TGCGCCAGCAGCCCAAGATCAGTCACGTCCTACGAGCAGTACTTC	CASSPRSVTSYEQYF
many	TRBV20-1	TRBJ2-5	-	TGCAGTGCTCGGCCTAGAATGGACCGAGAGACCCAGTACTTC	CSARPRMDRETQYF
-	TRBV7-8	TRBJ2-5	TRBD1	TGTGCCAGCAGCTTATTCAGGGGGCTTGATGGGGAGACCCAGTACTTC	CASSLFRGLDGETQYF
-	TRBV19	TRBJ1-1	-	TGTGCCAGTAGTTACAAGAACACTGAAGCTTTCTTT	CASSYKNTEAFF
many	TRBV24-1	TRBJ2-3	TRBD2	TGTGCCACCAGTGACCGACTAGCGGGAGAGGGAGATACGCAGTATTTT	CATSDRLAGEGDTQYF
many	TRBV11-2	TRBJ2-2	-	TGTGCCAGCAGCTGGCAGAGAACCGGGGAGCTGTTTTTT	CASSWQRTGELFF
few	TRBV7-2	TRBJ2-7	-	TGTGCCAGCTCTCCGGAGGACTACGAGCAGTACTTC	CASSPEDYEQYF
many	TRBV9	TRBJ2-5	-	TGTGCCAGCAGCCCAGGGCAAGAGACCCAGTACTTC	CASSPGQETQYF
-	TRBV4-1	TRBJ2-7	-	TGCGCCAGCAGCCAAACGTGGGCGTCCTACGAGCAGTACTTC	CASSQTWASYEQYF
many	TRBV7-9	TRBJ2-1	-	TGTGCCAGCAGCTTAGCTAGCGGTTTAAACAATGAGCAGTTCTTC	CASSLASGLNNEQFF
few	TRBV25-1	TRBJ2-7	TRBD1	TGTGCCAGCAGTGGACAGGGGACATACGAGCAGTACTTC	CASSGQGTYEQYF
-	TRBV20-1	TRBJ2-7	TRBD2	TGCAGTGCTCTGTTAGCGGGAGCCTACGAGCAGTACTTC	CSALLAGAYEQYF
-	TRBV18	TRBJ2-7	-	TGTGCCAGCTCACCAAGTCTAGCGAGCTACGAGCAGTACTTC	CASSPSLASYEQYF
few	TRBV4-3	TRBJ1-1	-	TGCGCCAGCAGCCAATTCGAAGGGGTGTCTGAAGCTTTCTTT	CASSQFEGVSEAFF
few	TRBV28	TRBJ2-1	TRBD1	TGTGCCAGCAGTTTAACAGGGGGCGGGAGAAATGAGCAGTTCTTC	CASSLTGGGRNEQFF
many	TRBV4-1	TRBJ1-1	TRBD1	TGCGCCAGCCGCTTCACCGGGACAGCGAACACTGAAGCTTTCTTT	CASRFTGTANTEAFF
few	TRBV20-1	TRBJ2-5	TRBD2	TGCAGCCCCCGGGGACTAGCGCGGGAGACCCAGTACTTC	CSPRGLARETQYF
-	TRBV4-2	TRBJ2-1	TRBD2	TGTGCCAGCAGCCAAGGGTTTTCAGGGACTAGCGGGAACAATGAGCAGTTCTTC	CASSQGFSGTSGNNEQFF
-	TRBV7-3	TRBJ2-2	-	TGTGCCAGCAGCTTAACCGCAGGGGTGGGAACCGGGGAGCTGTTTTTT	CASSLTAGVGTGELFF
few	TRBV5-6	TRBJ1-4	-	TGTGCCAGCAGCTTGTGGGGTGGGGAAAAACTGTTTTTT	CASSLWGGEKLFF
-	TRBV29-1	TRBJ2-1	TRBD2	TGCAGCGTTGAAGATCCTCGGACTAGCCCGGTCAATGAGCAGTTCTTC	CSVEDPRTSPVNEQFF
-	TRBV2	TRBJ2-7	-	TGTGCCAGCAGTATATCGAGAAACTACTACGAGCAGTACTTC	CASSISRNYYEQYF
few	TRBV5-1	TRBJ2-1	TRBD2	TGCGCCAGCAGCTCGGGACTAGCGGGAGGTAACAATGAGCAGTTCTTC	CASSSGLAGGNNEQFF
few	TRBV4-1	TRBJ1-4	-	TGCGCCAGCAGCCAGACAGGCCCTAATGAAAAACTGTTTTTT	CASSQTGPNEKLFF
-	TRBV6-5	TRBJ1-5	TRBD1	TGTGCCAGCAGTTACCCAGGACAGGGGTTCAATCAGCCCCAGCATTTT	CASSYPGQGFNQPQHF
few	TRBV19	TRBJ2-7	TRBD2	TGTGCCAGTAGTACCGGGACTAGCGGGCCCTACGAGCAGTACTTC	CASSTGTSGPYEQYF
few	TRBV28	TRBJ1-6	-	TGTGCCAGCAGTTTCGGTTCACCCCTCCACTTT	CASSFGSPLHF
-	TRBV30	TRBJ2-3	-	TGTGCCTGGAGTCCCCCCACAGATACGCAGTATTTT	CAWSPPTDTQYF
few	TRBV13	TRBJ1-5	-	TGTGCCAGCAACAAAAGGGGGGGCGCTCAGCCCCAGCATTTT	CASNKRGGAQPQHF
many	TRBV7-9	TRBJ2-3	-	TGTGCCAGCAGCAAGTCATCCGGCTACACAGATACGCAGTATTTT	CASSKSSGYTDTQYF
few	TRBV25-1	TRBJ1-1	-	TGTGCCAGCGTTCGGCGAGGGGGCACTGAAGCTTTCTTT	CASVRRGGTEAFF
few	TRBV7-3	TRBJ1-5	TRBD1	TGTGCCAGCAGCCTAAGGACAGGGGGCCGTTTTCCTCCCGGTGGAAATCAGCCCCAGCATTTT	CASSLRTGGRFPPGGNQPQHF
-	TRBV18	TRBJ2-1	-	TGTGCCAGCTCACCTCAGGGGGGAATTGGACGAAGCAATGAGCAGTTCTTC	CASSPQGGIGRSNEQFF